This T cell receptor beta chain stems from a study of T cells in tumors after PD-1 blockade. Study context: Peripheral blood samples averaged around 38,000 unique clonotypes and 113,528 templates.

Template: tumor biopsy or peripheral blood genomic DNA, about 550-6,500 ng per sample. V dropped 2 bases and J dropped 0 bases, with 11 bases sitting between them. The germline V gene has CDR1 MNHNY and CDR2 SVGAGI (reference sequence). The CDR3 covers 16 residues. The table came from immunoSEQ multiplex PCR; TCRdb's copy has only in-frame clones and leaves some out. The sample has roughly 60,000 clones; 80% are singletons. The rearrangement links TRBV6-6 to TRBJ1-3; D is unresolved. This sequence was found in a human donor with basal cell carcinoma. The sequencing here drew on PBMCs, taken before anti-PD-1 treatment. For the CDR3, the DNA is TGTGCCAGCAGTTACCGGTCTACGTACTCTGGAAACACCATATATTTT. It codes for CASSYRSTYSGNTIYF.